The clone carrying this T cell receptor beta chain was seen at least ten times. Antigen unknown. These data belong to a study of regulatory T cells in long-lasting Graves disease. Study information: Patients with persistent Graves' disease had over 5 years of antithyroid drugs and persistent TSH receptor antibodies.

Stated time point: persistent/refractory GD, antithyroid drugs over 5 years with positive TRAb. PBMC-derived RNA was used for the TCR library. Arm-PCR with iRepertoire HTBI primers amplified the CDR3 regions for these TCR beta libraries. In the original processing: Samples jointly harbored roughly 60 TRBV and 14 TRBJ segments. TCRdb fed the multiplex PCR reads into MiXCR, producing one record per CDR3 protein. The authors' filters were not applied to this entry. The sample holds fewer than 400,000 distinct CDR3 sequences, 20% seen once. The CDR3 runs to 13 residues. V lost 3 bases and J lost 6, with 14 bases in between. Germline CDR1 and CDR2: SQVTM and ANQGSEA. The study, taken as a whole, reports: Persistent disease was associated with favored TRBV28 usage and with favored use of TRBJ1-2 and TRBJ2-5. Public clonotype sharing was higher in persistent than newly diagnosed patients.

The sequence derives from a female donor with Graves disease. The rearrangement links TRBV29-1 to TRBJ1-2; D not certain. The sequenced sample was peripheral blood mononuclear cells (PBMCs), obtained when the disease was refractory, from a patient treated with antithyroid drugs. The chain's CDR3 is CSVEASLTHGYTF. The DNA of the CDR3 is TGCAGCGTTGAGGCTTCCTTAACGCATGGCTACACCTTC.